This TCR beta chain was recorded in a study of shared clonotypes between healthy human individuals. Deep level was the assay's run setting. Sequencing was performed with immunoSEQ multiplex PCR; in TCRdb, only in-frame clones are kept and a portion is missing. The sample lists around 500,000 clones, roughly 85% occurring once. Germline V gene data show CDR1 as LNHDA and CDR2 as SQIVND (reference sequence). The CDR3 is 15 amino acids. Trimming at V came to 5 bases and at J to 1 base, leaving 5 bases not matched to a gene. The healthy adult donors were HIV-negative and reported no recent acute infections or vaccinations. All the donors were Caucasian adults who lived in Nashville, Tennessee.

The TCR originated in a middle-aged woman in good health. Some clones in this sample may be carry-over from other donors' samples. The chain combines TRBV19 with TRBJ2-5; 9 bases match TRBD2. Sequencing was carried out using PBMCs. In DNA form, the CDR3 reads TGTGCCAGTAGTGGGTCAGCGGGAGGCCAAGAGACCCAGTACTTC. Translation gives CASSGSAGGQETQYF.